Shown below are 5 T cell receptor beta chains from a single sample sequenced in a study of vaccination effects on CD4 cells after COVID-19. TCRdb keeps only in-frame clones here, not all; method: immunoSEQ multiplex PCR. The data contain about 36,000 clones, about 78% of them singletons. Within the ViraFEST assay, antigen-specific CD4+ T cells underwent expansion with viral peptide pools prior to sequencing. Once cultured for under 11 days, the cells underwent separation to obtain CD4+ T cells. This individual tested PCR-positive for SARS-CoV-2 infection between March and December 2020. Antigens of these TCRs are unknown. The input for sequencing was CD4+ T cells from PBMCs cultured with HCoV-NL63 spike peptides, taken before COVID-19 vaccination. These receptors were collected from a human donor who had a prior SARS-CoV-2 infection.

This clone appeared a few times. This rearrangement joins TRBV4-2 to TRBJ1-2; D possibly corresponds to TRBD1 (6 bases). This CDR3 spans 14 amino acids. The V gene lost 2 bases and the J gene lost 4 bases, with 11 bases spanning the gap. The germline V gene encodes CDR1 LGHNA and CDR2 YNFKEQ. The CDR3 DNA sequence: TGTGCCAGCAGCCAACCGGGACAAAGCTATGGCTACACCTTC. Translating gives CASSQPGQSYGYTF.

The V gene is TRBV14, the J gene TRBJ1-2; TRBD1 might be the D (6 bases). The CDR3 spans 15 residues. In germline, CDR1 is SGHDN, CDR2 FVKESK. V shed 5 bases and J shed 3 bases, with 16 bases lying between them. CDR3 loop: CASSKGETGYYGYTF. CDR3 bases: TGTGCCAGCAGCAAAGGGGAAACAGGGTACTATGGCTACACCTTC. Together with reference TRBV14 and TRBJ1-2, the CDR3 gives the full variable domain: EAGVTQFPSHSVIEKGQTVTLRCDPISGHDNLYWYRRVMGKEIKFLLHFVKESKQDESGMPNNRFLAERTGGTYSTLKVQPAELEDSGVYFCASSKGETGYYGYTFGSGTRLTVV.

This clone came up once. V gene TRBV7-9 combines with J gene TRBJ1-6; D call uncertain. There are 13 residues in the CDR3. Trimming took 3 bases from V and 9 from J, leaving 9 bases between them. CDR1 is SEHNR, CDR2 FQNEAQ, per germline (reference sequence). CDR3 sequence reads: CASSFSGLSPLHF. Here the CDR3 DNA reads TGTGCCAGCAGCTTCTCGGGTCTTTCACCCCTCCACTTT.

The chain carries TRBV5-1 and TRBJ2-2; 7 positions agree with TRBD2. V was clipped by 8 bases and J by 4 bases; unmatched bases: 5. CDR3 size: 13 residues. The V gene's germline CDR1 is SGHRS and CDR2 YFSETQ. CDR3 DNA: TGCGCCAGTAAGCGGGGTGGCACCGGGGAGCTGTTTTTT. Its translation is CASKRGGTGELFF.

This chain uses TRBV24-1 with TRBJ2-7, with D possibly matching TRBD2 (6 bases). The CDR3 extends over 17 amino acids. Trimming stripped 4 bases from V and 4 bases from J, with 22 bases between. Looked up from germline, CDR1 is KGHDR and CDR2 is SFDVKD. The CDR3 DNA reads as TGTGCCACCAGTGACACACCGGGGAGGCGGAACGGTTACGAGCAGTACTTC. This gives the protein CATSDTPGRRNGYEQYF.